This T cell receptor beta chain was obtained from a study of tumor-infiltrating lymphocytes in primary liver carcinoma (dated by TCRdb to 2017 to 2019). At the level of the whole study: Hepatocellular carcinoma (four) or combined HCC and intrahepatic cholangiocarcinoma (one) was present in the five patients, who were three men and two women aged 30 to 69 years. Samples yielded roughly 3.5 to 7.13 million productive TCRbeta reads; read depth did not differ significantly between tissue types. Technical replicate repertoires showed high reproducibility, with mean shared-clone rates around 0.9 and correlation coefficients above 0.95. A total of 35 or so specimens from 5 patients went through TCRbeta repertoire sequencing, namely 25 tumor regions, 5 adjacent noncancerous liver tissues and 5 peripheral blood samples. The tumors of the five patients were staged as T1-T3 N0M0, with maximum diameters ranging from roughly 4 to 10 cm. The study combined TCRbeta repertoire sequencing, expression microarrays and whole-exome sequencing across five regions of each liver tumor, with adjacent normal tissue and blood. To link TCRbeta repertoire diversity with the local molecular phenotype, the roughly 25 tumor region samples were profiled using Agilent mRNA microarrays.

Total RNA and DNA were co-extracted without cell sorting from roughly 20-30 mg of bulk tissue using the AllPrep DNA/RNA mini kit. Between late 2015 and early 2016, about five patients in China with histopathologically diagnosed primary liver carcinoma had their tumors surgically resected. Patients had chronic HBV infection and were treatment-naive at sampling. Each tumor was sampled at five spatially separated regions: the superior, inferior, left-lateral and right-lateral poles and the tumor centre. More than 90% viable tumor cells were found by histology in every tumor sample. Pieces of fresh tumor and adjacent tissue were cut in half, with one half kept in RNAlater at -80 degrees C and the other half sent for histology. Measured from the cysteine to the phenylalanine, the CDR3 is 15 residues long. The DNA shown is the 45-base CDR3, in frame from base 1. The germline V gene (reference sequence) specifies GTSNPN as CDR1 and SVGIG as CDR2.

Starting from about 550 ng total RNA, TCRbeta-specific cDNA was produced by reverse transcription with a constant-region primer and ProtoScript II reverse transcriptase. The TCRbeta libraries were prepared through three rounds of nested multiplex PCR following a slightly modified ARM-PCR procedure. Each of the first two PCR rounds ran for approximately 10 cycles using multiplex TRBV1-TRBV30 forward primers together with a Cbeta reverse primer. Sample barcodes and Illumina adapters were added in a final 25-cycle PCR with Deep VentR polymerase. Before sequencing, amplicons of 200-500 bp were purified from gel using a QIAquick gel extraction kit. The TCRbeta amplicons were sequenced with 250-bp paired-end reads on an Illumina HiSeq 2500. Turning to the authors' computational methods: To recover full CDR3 sequences, reads were quality-trimmed using Trimmomatic v0.33 and paired reads were then merged using FLASH v1.2.11. V, D and J germline segments were assigned to the rearranged TCRbeta sequences using MiGEC v1.2.1b. Clonotype statistics and Shannon-Wiener diversity indices were calculated with VDJtools v1.0.0. To reduce sampling bias, subsequent analyses other than the diversity analysis used only the 250 most abundant clonotypes in each sample. In TCRdb, the public reads were trimmed at Q25 with fastp and aligned with MiXCR, with productive beta chains retained. When rows share a CDR3 protein, they turn into one entry using the most common DNA and genes. These V and J calls originate from TCRdb's pipeline instead of the authors' own analysis. The sample table holds more than 85,000 distinct CDR3 sequences, of which around 84% were seen once. In total, the top ten clones hold approximately 21% of the sample.

A remark on this clonotype: The antigen this receptor binds is unknown. No qualities accompany the bases; no much larger clone lies one base away.

General conclusions and limits of the study: Just about 7.5-24% of top clones turned up in all five regions of a tumor, which suggests spatial heterogeneity among tumor-infiltrating T cells. The study included only a few patients, and the authors note findings should be validated in a larger study. Because only the TCR beta chain was sequenced and unpaired alpha chains were not captured, true repertoire diversity is likely underestimated. Consistent with antigen-driven expansion, pairs of tumor regions showed higher repertoire overlap (mean around 35%) than either tumor-adjacent pairs (about 17%) or tumor-blood pairs (roughly 14%). The top 250 clones accounted for a significantly greater share of the repertoire in tumors than in blood (p = 0.039). Since the samples were bulk and unsorted, there was no way to compare CD4+ and CD8+ T cell repertoires.

The sequenced sample consisted of liver tumor tissue from sampling region 3. The label giving this sample's cell subset or site can be read as: tumor region T3, left-lateral pole. This clonotype was sampled from a man aged 35 to 55 with primary liver carcinoma and hepatitis B virus infection. The rearranged segments are TRBV30 and TRBJ1-2; perhaps TRBD1 is the D gene, with 6 bases matching. The CDR3 region: CACPGWTESVDGYTF. The DNA is TGTGCGTGCCCCGGCTGGACAGAGTCGGTGGATGGCTACACCTTC. Reference TRBV30 and TRBJ1-2 proteins supply the regions before and after the CDR3; the full variable domain is: SQTIHQWPATLVQPVGSPLSLECTVEGTSNPNLYWYRQAAGRGLQLLFYSVGIGQISSEVPQNLSASRPQDRQFILSSKKLLLSDSGFYLCACPGWTESVDGYTFGSGTRLTVV.